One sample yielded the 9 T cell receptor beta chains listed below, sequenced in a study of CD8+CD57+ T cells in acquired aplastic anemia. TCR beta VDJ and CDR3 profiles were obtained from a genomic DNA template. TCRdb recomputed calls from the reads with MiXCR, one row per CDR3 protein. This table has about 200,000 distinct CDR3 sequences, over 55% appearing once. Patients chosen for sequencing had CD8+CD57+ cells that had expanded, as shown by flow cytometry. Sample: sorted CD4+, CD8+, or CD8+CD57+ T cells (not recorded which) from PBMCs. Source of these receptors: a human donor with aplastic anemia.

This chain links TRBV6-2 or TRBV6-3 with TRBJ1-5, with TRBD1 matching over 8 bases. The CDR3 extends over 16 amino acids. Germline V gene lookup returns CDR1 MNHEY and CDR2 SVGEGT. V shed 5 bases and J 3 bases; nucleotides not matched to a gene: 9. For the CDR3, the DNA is TGTGCCAGCAGTGTCTCCGGGACAGGTGCCAATCAGCCCCAGCATTTT. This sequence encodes CASSVSGTGANQPQHF.

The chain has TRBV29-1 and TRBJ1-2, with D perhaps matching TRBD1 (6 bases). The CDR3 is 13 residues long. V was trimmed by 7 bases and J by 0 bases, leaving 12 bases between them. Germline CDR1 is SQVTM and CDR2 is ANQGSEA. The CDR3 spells CSDTDSSNYGYTF. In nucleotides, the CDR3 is TGCAGCGATACGGACAGTTCTAACTATGGCTACACCTTC.

CDR3 in DNA: TGTGCAACGAAGCCAGACAGGTCTGTGGAAAAACTGTTTTTT. Translation gives CATKPDRSVEKLFF. V usage is TRBV2 and J usage is TRBJ1-4; TRBD1 might be the D (6 bases). Germline CDR1 reads SNHLY; CDR2 reads FYNNEI. The CDR3 consists of 14 residues.

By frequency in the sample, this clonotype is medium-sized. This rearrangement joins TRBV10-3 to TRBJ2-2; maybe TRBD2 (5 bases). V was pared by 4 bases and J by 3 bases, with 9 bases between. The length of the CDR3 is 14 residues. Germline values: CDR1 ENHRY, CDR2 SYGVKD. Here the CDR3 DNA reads TGTGCCATCAGTGCAGCAGCGGACACCGGGGAGCTGTTTTTT. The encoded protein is CAISAAADTGELFF.

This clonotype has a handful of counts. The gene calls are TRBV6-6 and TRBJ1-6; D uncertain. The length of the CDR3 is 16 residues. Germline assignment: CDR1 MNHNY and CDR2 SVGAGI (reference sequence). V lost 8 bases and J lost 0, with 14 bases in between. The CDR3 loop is CASSPGTSSYNSPLHF. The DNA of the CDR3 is TGTGCCAGCTCTCCGGGCACGAGCTCCTATAATTCACCCCTCCACTTT.

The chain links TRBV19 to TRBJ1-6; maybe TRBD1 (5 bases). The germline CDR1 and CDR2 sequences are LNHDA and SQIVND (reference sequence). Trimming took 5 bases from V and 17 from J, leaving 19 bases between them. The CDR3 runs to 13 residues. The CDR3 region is CASSPGTTRRVHF. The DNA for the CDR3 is TGTGCCAGTAGTCCCGGGACTACGCGGCGCGTCCACTTT.

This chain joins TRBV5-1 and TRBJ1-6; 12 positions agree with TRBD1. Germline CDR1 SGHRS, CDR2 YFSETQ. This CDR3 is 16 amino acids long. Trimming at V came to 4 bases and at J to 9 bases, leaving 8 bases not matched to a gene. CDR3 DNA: TGCGCCAGCAGCACCATACCGGGACAGGGGGCTTCACCCCTCCACTTT. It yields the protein CASSTIPGQGASPLHF.

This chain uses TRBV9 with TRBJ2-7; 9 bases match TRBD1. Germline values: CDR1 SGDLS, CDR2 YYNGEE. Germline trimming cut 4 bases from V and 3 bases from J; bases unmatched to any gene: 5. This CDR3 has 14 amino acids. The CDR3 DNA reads TGTGCCAGCAGCTTAGGACAGGGGATCTACGAGCAGTACTTC. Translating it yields CASSLGQGIYEQYF.

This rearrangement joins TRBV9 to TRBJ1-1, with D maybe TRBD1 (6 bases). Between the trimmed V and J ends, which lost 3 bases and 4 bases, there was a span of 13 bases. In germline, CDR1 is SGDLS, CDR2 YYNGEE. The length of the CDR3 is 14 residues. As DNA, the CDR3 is TGTGCCAGCAGCGACGGACGGGGGGCCACTGAAGCTTTCTTT. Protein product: CASSDGRGATEAFF.